The clone carrying this T cell receptor beta chain was counted a few times. The target antigen is unknown. The entry originates in a study of vaccination and CD4 T cells after COVID-19. Whole-study context: The peptides that stimulated the cells were overlapping spike peptides from SARS-CoV-2, HCoV-NL63, HCoV-OC43 and HCoV-229E. Whole-study results and caveats: The authors identified 304 of 307 vaccine-specific clones in convalescent patients as spike mono-reactive. The study examined relatively few convalescent patients and included no early post-infection timepoints.

The sample's treatment: roughly 10-day PBMC culture with coronavirus spike peptide pools or control peptides (ViraFEST assay). Fresh replacement IL-2 medium substituted for half the medium on days 3 and 7. An Oncomine TCR Beta short-read assay was used to sequence the DNA from cultured CD4+ T cells. TCRdb re-analysed the PCR reads in MiXCR, keeping a single row per CDR3 protein. Seen here are 17,000 or so distinct CDR3 sequences, 43% observed once, and the top ten hold over 5.5%. Germline V gives CDR1 SGHTA, CDR2 FQGNSA. The V and J ends lost 3 bases and 7 bases respectively, with 18 bases between them. CDR3 size: 15 residues.

This specimen consisted of CD4+ T cells from blood, cultured in vitro, obtained before SARS-CoV-2 vaccination. The gene calls are TRBV7-2 and TRBJ1-2; a possible D gene is TRBD1 (6 bases). This sequence was found in a human donor who had recovered from COVID-19. The CDR3 protein is CASSFSSGVNAGYTF. Written as DNA, the CDR3 is TGTGCCAGCAGCTTCAGCTCAGGGGTCAACGCTGGCTACACCTTC.